Listed here is a single TCR beta chain. Its target is not known. This CDR3 has 12 amino acids. From germline, CDR1 is SGHRS and CDR2 YFSETQ. Trimming stripped 4 bases from V and 5 bases from J, with 9 bases between. These data belong to a study of T cell responses to AZD1222 COVID-19 vaccine. General observations from the study: Per reports, nearly half of all spike-specific TCRs target regions that are unmutated in variants.

Here immunoSEQ multiplex PCR was the method, and the copy in TCRdb shows in-frame clones only, minus some. The sample holds about 110,000 clones, approximately 89% seen once. The origin of this receptor is an adult in good health. The chain joins TRBV5-1 to TRBJ2-5; a possible D gene is TRBD1 (6 bases). This sample comprised peripheral blood, obtained on day 0 of MenACWY control vaccination. CDR3 sequence: CASSPTGETQYF. The CDR3, as DNA: TGCGCCAGCAGCCCAACAGGGGAGACCCAGTACTTC. Full variable domain (missing parts from reference TRBV5-1 and TRBJ2-5): KAGVTQTPRYLIKTRGQQVTLSCSPISGHRSVSWYQQTPGQGLQFLFEYFSETQRNKGNFPGRFSGRQFSNSRSEMNVSTLELGDSALYLCASSPTGETQYFGPGTRLLVL.